The 12 T cell receptor beta chains listed next were all sequenced from one sample in a study of blood T cell repertoires in COVID-19. Only in-frame clones appear in the TCRdb table, and some are missing; sequencing was by immunoSEQ multiplex PCR. Here the sample spans 400,000 to 550,000 clones, roughly 87% being singletons. What was sequenced was PBMCs or T cells enriched from blood (not recorded which). The source is a young woman with acute COVID-19.

In this sample, this clone turned up a few times. The CDR3 reads CASSLEGHNQPQHF. CDR3 in DNA: TGCGCCAGCAGCTTGGAGGGACACAATCAGCCCCAGCATTTT. The J gene is TRBJ1-5, the V gene TRBV5-1; possibly TRBD1 for D (6 bases). The V and J ends lost 0 bases and 3 bases respectively, with 7 bases between them. The CDR3 spans 14 residues. Per germline, CDR1 SGHRS and CDR2 YFSETQ.

This chain connects TRBV2 to TRBJ2-7; 9 nucleotides agree with TRBD2. The CDR3 contains 13 residues. The V gene's germline CDR1 is SNHLY and CDR2 FYNNEI. After removal of 7 bases from V and 4 bases from J, the junction contained 5 bases not matched to a gene. The DNA of the CDR3 is TGTGCCAGCACCTCCAGCGGGGGGTACGAGCAGTACTTC. Translated, it gives CASTSSGGYEQYF.

The CDR3 loop reads CASSVAWGVAYNEQFF. For the CDR3, the DNA is TGTGCCAGCAGCGTAGCATGGGGAGTTGCCTACAATGAGCAGTTCTTC. The genes are TRBV9 and TRBJ2-1; the D gene is possibly TRBD2 (5 bases). The CDR3 totals 16 residues. Germline-derived CDR1 and CDR2 are SGDLS and YYNGEE. V was clipped by 0 bases and J by 2 bases, with 12 bases between them.

The chain combines TRBV10-3 with TRBJ1-5, with D hard to call. The germline gives CDR1 ENHRY, CDR2 SYGVKD. Trimming removed 9 bases from V and 0 bases from J, with 12 bases in between. The CDR3 runs 14 residues. In DNA, the CDR3 is TGTGCCATAATAACCGAGTATAGCAATCAGCCCCAGCATTTT. It codes for CAIITEYSNQPQHF.

The CDR3 loop reads CASSDLSGGADFNEQFF. The CDR3 region has the DNA TGTGCCAGCAGCGACCTCTCCGGGGGGGCGGATTTTAATGAGCAGTTCTTC. This chain joins TRBV9 and TRBJ2-1, with 8 bases identical to TRBD2. Trimming at V came to 3 bases and at J to 7 bases, leaving 15 bases not matched to a gene. Germline V lookup: CDR1 SGDLS, CDR2 YYNGEE. The CDR3 loop spans 17 amino acids.

This clone was seen just once. This chain connects TRBV5-1 to TRBJ2-5; perhaps TRBD2 as D (6 bases). The length of the CDR3 is 13 residues. The germline gives CDR1 SGHRS, CDR2 YFSETQ. V lost 2 bases to trimming and J lost 2 bases, with 7 bases between them. The CDR3 region is CASSFRGQETQYF. For the CDR3, the DNA is TGCGCCAGCAGCTTCCGGGGGCAAGAGACCCAGTACTTC.

The chain couples TRBV6-2 or TRBV6-3 to TRBJ1-1, with D possibly being TRBD1 (6 bases). Germline-derived CDR1 and CDR2 are MNHEY and SVGEGT. V shed 5 bases and J shed 8 bases, with 18 bases lying between them. CDR3 length equals 14 residues. The CDR3 nucleotides read TGTGCCAGCAGTATCCGGCGGGGGGCGGAGGAAGCTTTCTTT. Translated, it gives CASSIRRGAEEAFF.

The V and J genes are TRBV27 and TRBJ1-4; D might be TRBD1 (5 bases). This CDR3 has 12 amino acids. V lost 6 bases to trimming and J lost 8 bases, with 10 bases between them. The germline V gene has CDR1 MNHEY and CDR2 SMNVEV (reference sequence). CDR3 sequence reads: CASSGGWEKLFF. The CDR3 nucleotides read TGTGCCAGCAGCGGGGGATGGGAAAAACTGTTTTTT.

This chain uses TRBV19 with TRBJ2-1, with 8 bases identical to TRBD1. Per germline, CDR1 LNHDA and CDR2 SQIVND (reference sequence). The junction had 2 bases not matched to a gene; V was cut back by 4 bases and J by 0 bases. CDR3 size: 15 residues. The CDR3 coding sequence is TGTGCCAGTAGTAACAGGGGGGACTCCTACAATGAGCAGTTCTTC. It yields the protein CASSNRGDSYNEQFF.

This clone occurred once. This chain connects TRBV7-2 to TRBJ1-1, with D maybe TRBD1 (5 bases). The CDR3 runs to 12 residues. Per the germline V gene, CDR1 is SGHTA and CDR2 is FQGNSA. V lost 3 bases and J 9 bases, leaving 11 bases between the germline ends. The CDR3 DNA reads TGTGCCAGCAGCTTTGACCGACAGAAAGCTTTCTTT. This encodes CASSFDRQKAFF.

This chain joins TRBV4-3 and TRBJ1-3; 7 bases line up with TRBD1. The CDR3 has 15 residues. Unmatched junction bases numbered 7, after V lost 0 bases and J lost 8 bases. Germline-derived CDR1 and CDR2 are LGHNA and YSLEER. The chain's CDR3 is CASSQDQGVGDTIYF. The CDR3 nucleotides read TGCGCCAGCAGCCAAGACCAGGGGGTAGGCGACACCATATATTTT.

The chain joins TRBV28 to TRBJ2-1; 13 bases are a match to TRBD2. CDR3 length: 19 residues. CDR1 is MDHEN and CDR2 is SYDVKM in the germline V gene. The ends lost 5 bases at V and 0 bases at J; junction bases unmatched: 10. CDR3 residues: CASSPLAGGGFGSYNEQFF. The DNA for the CDR3 is TGTGCCAGCAGTCCACTAGCGGGAGGGGGTTTTGGCTCCTACAATGAGCAGTTCTTC.